This T cell receptor beta chain was captured by sequencing in a study of OX40 agonist ivuxolimab in advanced cancers. Study background: Patients assigned to dose escalation were diagnosed with hepatocellular carcinoma, melanoma, renal cell or head and neck cancer.

In the case of this clone: The antigen is not known. One end of the junction does not line up with germline, which may come from a read error.

The assay was immunoSEQ multiplex PCR, and TCRdb's table has in-frame clones only and misses some. The sample comprises more than 55,000 clones, about 80% of which are singletons, and roughly 5% rests with the top ten. General study findings and limits: Averaged across samples, CD8+ T cells carried more expanded clones than CD4+ did.

This sequence was found in an adult with an advanced solid tumor such as melanoma, head and neck, liver or kidney cancer. The material was CD4+ or CD8+ T cells sorted from blood, obtained in a trial of the OX40 agonist ivuxolimab.

CDR3 in amino acids: CASSQTGATYNEQFF. DNA of the CDR3: TGTGCTAGCAGCCAAACAGGGGCTACCTACAATGAGCAGTTCTTC. The chain recombines TRBV7-7 with TRBJ2-1, with 7 positions matching TRBD1. Germline V gene lookup returns CDR1 SSHAT and CDR2 FNYEAQ (reference sequence). The CDR3 is 15 residues long.